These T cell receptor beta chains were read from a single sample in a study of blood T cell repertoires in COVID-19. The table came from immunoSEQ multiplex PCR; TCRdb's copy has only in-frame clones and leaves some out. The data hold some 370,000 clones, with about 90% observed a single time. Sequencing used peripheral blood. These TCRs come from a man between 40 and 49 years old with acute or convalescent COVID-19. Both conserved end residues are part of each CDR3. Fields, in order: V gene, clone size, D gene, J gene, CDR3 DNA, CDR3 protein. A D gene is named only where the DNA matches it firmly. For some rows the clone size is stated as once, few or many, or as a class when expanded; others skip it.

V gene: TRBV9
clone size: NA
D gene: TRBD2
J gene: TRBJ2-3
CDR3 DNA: TGTGCCAGCAGCGCCGCCGACGGGACTAGCGGGGCCCGCACAGATACGCAGTATTTT
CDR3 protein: CASSAADGTSGARTDTQYF

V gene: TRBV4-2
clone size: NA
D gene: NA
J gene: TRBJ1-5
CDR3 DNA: TGTGCCAGCAGCCCCTCGGACAGAGACAATCAGCCCCAGCATTTT
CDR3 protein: CASSPSDRDNQPQHF

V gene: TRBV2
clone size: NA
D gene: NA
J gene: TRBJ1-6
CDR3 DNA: TGTGCCAGCAGGGGTACTACAGGGAATATTTCACCCCTCCACTTT
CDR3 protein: CASRGTTGNISPLHF

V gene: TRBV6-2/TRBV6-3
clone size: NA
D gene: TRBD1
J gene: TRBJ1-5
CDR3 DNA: TGTGCCAGCAGCAAAAAAGGGGGACAGTTCAATCAGCCCCAGCATTTT
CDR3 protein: CASSKKGGQFNQPQHF

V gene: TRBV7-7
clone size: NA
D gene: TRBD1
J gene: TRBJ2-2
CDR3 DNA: TGTGCTAGCAGCCCATTACAGGGGGGTACCGGGGAGCTGTTTTTT
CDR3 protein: CASSPLQGGTGELFF

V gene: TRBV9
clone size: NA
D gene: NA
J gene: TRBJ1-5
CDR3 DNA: TGTGCCAGCAGCGAGACAGCCTTTAGCAATCAGCCCCAGCATTTT
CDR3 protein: CASSETAFSNQPQHF

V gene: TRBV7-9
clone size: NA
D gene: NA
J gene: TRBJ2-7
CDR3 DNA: TGTGCCAGCAGCTTTTTGGTGGGGGCACTCGAGCAGTACTTC
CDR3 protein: CASSFLVGALEQYF

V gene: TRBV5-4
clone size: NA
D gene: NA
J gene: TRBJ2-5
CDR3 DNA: TGTGCCAGCAGCCACTGGACTTCTAAAGAGACCCAGTACTTC
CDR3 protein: CASSHWTSKETQYF

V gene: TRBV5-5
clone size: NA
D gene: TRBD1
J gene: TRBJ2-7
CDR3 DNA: TGTGCCAGCAGCCTAGGACAGGGACGTCTCTACGAGCAGTACTTC
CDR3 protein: CASSLGQGRLYEQYF

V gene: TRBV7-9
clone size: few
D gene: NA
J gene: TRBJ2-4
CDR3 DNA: TGTGCCAGCACCACGGCTGGGGGCGAGGCGGTAAACATTCAGTACTTC
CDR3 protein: CASTTAGGEAVNIQYF

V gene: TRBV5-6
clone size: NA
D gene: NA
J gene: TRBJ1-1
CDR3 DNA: TGTGCCAGCAGCTTGACCCCCTCAACAGCCATTCTCACTGAAGCTTTCTTT
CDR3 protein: CASSLTPSTAILTEAFF

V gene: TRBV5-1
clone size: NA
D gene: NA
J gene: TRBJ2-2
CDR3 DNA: TGCGCCAGCAGCTCCTGGGCCGTGAACACCGGGGAGCTGTTTTTT
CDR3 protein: CASSSWAVNTGELFF

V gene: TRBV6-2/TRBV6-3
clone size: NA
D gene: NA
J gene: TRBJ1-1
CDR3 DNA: TGTGCCAGCAGCCCCTACGGTAACACTGAAGCTTTCTTT
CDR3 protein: CASSPYGNTEAFF

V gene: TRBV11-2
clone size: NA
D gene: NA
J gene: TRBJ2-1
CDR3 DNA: TGTGCCAGCAGCCCGATCGGTTGGGAGCAGTTCTTC
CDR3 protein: CASSPIGWEQFF

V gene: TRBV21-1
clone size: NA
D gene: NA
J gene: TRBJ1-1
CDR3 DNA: TGTGCCAGCAGCAACATGAACACTGAAGCTTTCTTT
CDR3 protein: CASSNMNTEAFF

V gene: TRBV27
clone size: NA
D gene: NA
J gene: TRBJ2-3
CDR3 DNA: TGTGCCAGCAGTTCCGCCCAGGGCACGCAGTATTTT
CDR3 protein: CASSSAQGTQYF

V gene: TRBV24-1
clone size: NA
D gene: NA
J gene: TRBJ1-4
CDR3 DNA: TGTGCCACCAGTGACAACAGGGAACTGTTTTTT
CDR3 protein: CATSDNRELFF

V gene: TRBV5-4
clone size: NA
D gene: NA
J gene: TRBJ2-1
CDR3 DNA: TGTGCCAGCAGCTTGGCGGGGGGCAGCGGAGCTGAGCAGTTCTTC
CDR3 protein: CASSLAGGSGAEQFF

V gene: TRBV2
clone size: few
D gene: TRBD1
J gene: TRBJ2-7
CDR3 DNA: TGTGCCAGCAGCCGACAGGGGGCCTACGAGCAGTACTTC
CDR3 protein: CASSRQGAYEQYF

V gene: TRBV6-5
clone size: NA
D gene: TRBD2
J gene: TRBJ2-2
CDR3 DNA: TGTGCCACCCCAGGACTAGCTCTCACCGGGGAGCTGTTTTTT
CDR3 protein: CATPGLALTGELFF

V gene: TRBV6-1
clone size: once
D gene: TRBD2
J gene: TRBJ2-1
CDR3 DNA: TGTGCCAGCAGTGAAGGTTTAGCGGGGGCAGTACAAGTTTACAATGAGCAGTTCTTC
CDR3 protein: CASSEGLAGAVQVYNEQFF

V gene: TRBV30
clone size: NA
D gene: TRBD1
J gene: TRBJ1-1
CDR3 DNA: TGTGCCTGGGCCCAACAGGGACCGGGACAGGGGGGAATGGGTGAAGCTTTCTTT
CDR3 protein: CAWAQQGPGQGGMGEAFF

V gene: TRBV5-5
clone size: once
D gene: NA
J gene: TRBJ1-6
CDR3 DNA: TGTGCCAGCAGCCCGATAACGGGGGGGATTCGTTCACCCCTCCACTTT
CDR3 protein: CASSPITGGIRSPLHF

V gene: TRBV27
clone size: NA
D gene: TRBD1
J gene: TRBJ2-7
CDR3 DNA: TGTGCCAGCAGTACAACCCGGGACAGGGTCTACGAGCAGTACTTC
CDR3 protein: CASSTTRDRVYEQYF

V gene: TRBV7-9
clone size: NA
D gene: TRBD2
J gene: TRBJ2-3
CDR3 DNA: TGTGCCAGCAGCTTACTCCCTAGCGGGGGCACAGATACGCAGTATTTT
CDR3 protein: CASSLLPSGGTDTQYF

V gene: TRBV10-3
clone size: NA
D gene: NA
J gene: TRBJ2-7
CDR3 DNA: TGTGCCCTACGGCGGGACTCCTACGAGCAGTACTTC
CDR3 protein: CALRRDSYEQYF

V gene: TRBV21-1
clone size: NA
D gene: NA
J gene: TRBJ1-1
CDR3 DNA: TGTGCCAGCAGCCAGATGGGCAGGAGGATGAACACTGAAGCTTTCTTT
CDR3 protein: CASSQMGRRMNTEAFF

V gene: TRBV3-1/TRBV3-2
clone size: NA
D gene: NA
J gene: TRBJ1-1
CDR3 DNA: TGTGCCAGCAGGTTGACCGGGACACGGGCTGAAGCTTTCTTT
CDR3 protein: CASRLTGTRAEAFF

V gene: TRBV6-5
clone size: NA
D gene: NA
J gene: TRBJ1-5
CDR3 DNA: TGTGCCAGCAGCCCCGACGGGAGCAATCAGCCCCAGCATTTT
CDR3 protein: CASSPDGSNQPQHF

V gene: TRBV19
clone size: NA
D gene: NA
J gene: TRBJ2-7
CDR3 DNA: TGTGCCAGTAGTATCCGGGAGAGTTACGAGCAGTACTTC
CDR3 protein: CASSIRESYEQYF

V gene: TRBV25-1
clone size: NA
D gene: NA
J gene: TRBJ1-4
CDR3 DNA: TGTGCCAGCAGTGAATTTGGGGAGAACGAAAAACTGTTTTTT
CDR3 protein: CASSEFGENEKLFF

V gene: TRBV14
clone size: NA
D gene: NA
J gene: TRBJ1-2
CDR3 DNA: TGTGCCAGCAGCCGAAACCCCAGTTATGGCTACACCTTC
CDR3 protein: CASSRNPSYGYTF

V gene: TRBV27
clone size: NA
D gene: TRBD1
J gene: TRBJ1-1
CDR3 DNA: TGTGCCAGCAGTCGGATACAGGGGGCACGCACTGAAGCTTTCTTT
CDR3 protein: CASSRIQGARTEAFF

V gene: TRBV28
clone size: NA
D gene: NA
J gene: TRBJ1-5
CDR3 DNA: TGTGCCAGCAGTTCCCCCACCGGAAGAGGGGCAGGGGATAGCAATCAGCCCCAGCATTTT
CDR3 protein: CASSSPTGRGAGDSNQPQHF

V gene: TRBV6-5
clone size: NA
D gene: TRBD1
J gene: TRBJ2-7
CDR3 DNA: TGTGCCAGCAGTTTCAAACGACAGGGAGCCCACGAGCAGTACTTC
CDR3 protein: CASSFKRQGAHEQYF

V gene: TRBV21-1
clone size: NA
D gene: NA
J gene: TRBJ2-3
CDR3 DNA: TGTGCCAGCAGCAAACTTCCTAGCGGGGCCGACACAGATACGCAGTATTTT
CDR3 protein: CASSKLPSGADTDTQYF

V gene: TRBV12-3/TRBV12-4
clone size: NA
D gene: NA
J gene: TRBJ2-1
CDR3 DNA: TGTGCCAGCAGTTCTCGAGCTTACAATGAGCAGTTCTTC
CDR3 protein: CASSSRAYNEQFF

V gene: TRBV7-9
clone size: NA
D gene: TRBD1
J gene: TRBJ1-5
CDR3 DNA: TGTGCCAGCAGCCCCTGGACAGGGCGTAGCAATCAGCCCCAGCATTTT
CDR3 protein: CASSPWTGRSNQPQHF

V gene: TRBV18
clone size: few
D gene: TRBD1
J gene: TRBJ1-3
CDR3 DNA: TGTGCCAGCTCACCGGAACAGGGGAGCTTCGGCGGAAACACCATATATTTT
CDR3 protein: CASSPEQGSFGGNTIYF